These 29 T cell receptor beta chains originate from one sample sequenced in a study of blood T cell repertoires in COVID-19. Sequenced by immunoSEQ multiplex PCR; TCRdb stores in-frame clones only, minus some. The sample includes some 330,000 clones, more than 70% of them seen just once. The sequencing sample was made of PBMCs or T cells enriched from blood (not recorded which). The source is a man aged 35 to 55 in a cohort exposed to, infected with or recovered from COVID-19 (not recorded which).

The CDR3 DNA sequence: TGTGCCAGTAGTATCGATAGCGCACGGGAAAAACTGTTTTTT. Amino acids: CASSIDSAREKLFF. This chain links TRBV19 with TRBJ1-4; D gene uncertain. Trimming left V 3 bases short and J 8 bases short, with 13 bases between. This CDR3 has 14 amino acids. The germline V gene encodes CDR1 LNHDA and CDR2 SQIVND (reference sequence).

The chain links TRBV6-5 to TRBJ1-6; TRBD1 is a possible D gene (6 bases). Germline CDR1 is MNHEY and CDR2 is SVGAGI. CDR3 length: 13 amino acids. Trimming cost V 6 bases and J 7 bases, with 10 bases left between them. The CDR3 coding sequence is TGTGCCAGCAGATCGGACAGAAATTCACCCCTCCACTTT. Encoded protein: CASRSDRNSPLHF.

V and J are TRBV2 and TRBJ2-7, with D possibly TRBD1 on 6 matching bases. This CDR3 has 14 residues. Germline CDR1 and CDR2: SNHLY and FYNNEI. The ends were cut back, 6 bases at V and 2 bases at J, with 14 bases in the middle. This chain's CDR3 is CASRGRTATYEQYF. In DNA form, the CDR3 reads TGTGCCAGCAGGGGACGGACAGCTACCTACGAGCAGTACTTC.

CDR3 amino acids: CASSSQAGSTDTQYF. The DNA for the CDR3 is TGTGCCAGTAGTAGCCAAGCGGGGAGCACAGATACGCAGTATTTT. This chain joins TRBV19 and TRBJ2-3, with 7 positions matching TRBD2. Germline V CDR1 and CDR2: LNHDA, SQIVND (reference sequence). The J segment lost 0 bases and the V segment lost 4 bases, leaving 4 bases of the junction unmatched. This CDR3 is built from 15 residues.

In this sample, this clone turned up once. The chain has TRBV11-2 and TRBJ2-2; D possibly corresponds to TRBD1 (6 bases). Between the trimmed V and J ends, which lost 3 bases and 3 bases, there was a span of 11 bases. Germline CDR1 SGHAT, CDR2 FQNNGV. The CDR3 covers 15 residues. The DNA of the CDR3 is TGTGCCAGCAGCTTGGCCAGGGGTCACACCGGGGAGCTGTTTTTT. Protein sequence: CASSLARGHTGELFF.

The V gene is TRBV2, the J gene TRBJ2-7; 9 bases fit TRBD1. The V segment lost 6 bases and the J segment 7 bases; nucleotides outside the gene matches: 10. From germline, CDR1 is SNHLY and CDR2 FYNNEI. The CDR3 has 14 amino acids. DNA of the CDR3: TGTGCCAGCAGAACGGGACAGGGCCCAAGGGAGCAGTACTTC. As protein: CASRTGQGPREQYF. The full variable domain, completed using reference TRBV2 and TRBJ2-7, is EPEVTQTPSHQVTQMGQEVILRCVPISNHLYFYWYRQILGQKVEFLVSFYNNEISEKSEIFDDQFSVERPDGSNFTLKIRSTKLEDSAMYFCASRTGQGPREQYFGPGTRLTVT.

The rearrangement links TRBV18 to TRBJ1-1; D call uncertain. The CDR3 covers 14 residues. Trimming pared 6 bases from V and 0 bases from J, leaving 11 bases between. CDR1 is KGHSH, CDR2 LQKENI, per germline. CDR3: CASSVAYMNTEAFF. DNA of the CDR3: TGTGCCAGCTCTGTCGCATACATGAACACTGAAGCTTTCTTT.

V gene TRBV2 combines with J gene TRBJ1-2; 10 bases map to TRBD1. V dropped 4 bases and J dropped 6; count of bases not matched to a gene: 5. CDR1 SNHLY and CDR2 FYNNEI come from the germline V gene. The CDR3 consists of 14 residues. The CDR3 region has the DNA TGTGCCAGCAGTGTCGGGACAGGGGTTGATGGCTACACCTTC. Translating it yields CASSVGTGVDGYTF.

The chain has TRBV28 and TRBJ2-7; 8 positions agree with TRBD2. Germline V CDR1 and CDR2: MDHEN, SYDVKM. V lost 3 bases and J lost 6; bases outside the gene matches: 7. This CDR3 has 14 amino acids. Here the CDR3 reads CASSFSSGRGEQYF. The DNA for the CDR3 is TGTGCCAGCAGTTTTTCAAGCGGGAGAGGCGAGCAGTACTTC. The full variable domain, in which reference TRBV28 and TRBJ2-7 provide the parts outside the CDR3, is DVKVTQSSRYLVKRTGEKVFLECVQDMDHENMFWYRQDPGLGLRLIYFSYDVKMKEKGDIPEGYSVSREKKERFSLILESASTNQTSMYLCASSFSSGRGEQYFGPGTRLTVT.

The gene calls are TRBV5-8 and TRBJ1-5, with 7 bases aligning to TRBD1. CDR1 and CDR2 from the germline V gene are SGHTS and YDEGEE. The CDR3 is 15 amino acids. V dropped 2 bases and J dropped 0; count of bases not matched to a gene: 2. The CDR3 loop is CASSLGTVSNQPQHF. The CDR3 DNA reads TGTGCCAGCAGCTTAGGGACAGTTAGCAATCAGCCCCAGCATTTT.

The chain carries TRBV7-9 and TRBJ1-4; D perhaps matches TRBD1 (6 bases). CDR3 length: 13 amino acids. The germline V gene has CDR1 SEHNR and CDR2 FQNEAQ (reference sequence). Trimming removed 5 bases at V and 5 bases at J, with 9 bases between. The CDR3 sequence is CASSATGNEKLFF. CDR3 sequence (DNA): TGTGCCAGCAGCGCCACAGGGAATGAAAAACTGTTTTTT.

V and J are TRBV6-5 and TRBJ2-2; TRBD1 agrees at 8 bases. This CDR3 has 15 residues. V gave up 5 bases and J gave up 5 bases; unmatched junction bases: 7. CDR1 is MNHEY and CDR2 is SVGAGI in the germline V gene. The CDR3 loop reads CASSLDRARTGELFF. DNA of the CDR3: TGTGCCAGCAGTCTGGACAGGGCTAGGACCGGGGAGCTGTTTTTT.

CDR3 sequence: CSAKGALNEQFF. Here the CDR3 DNA reads TGCAGCGCTAAGGGGGCCCTCAATGAGCAGTTCTTC. V gene TRBV29-1 combines with J gene TRBJ2-1, with 7 bases fitting TRBD1. Germline V gene data show CDR1 as SQVTM and CDR2 as ANQGSEA. Trimming took 7 bases from V and 6 from J; bases not matched to a gene: 6. This CDR3 is built from 12 residues.

The chain has TRBV13 and TRBJ2-1, with 14 bases that match TRBD2. Germline trimming cut 0 bases from V and 6 bases from J; bases unmatched to any gene: 16. CDR3 length equals 21 residues. CDR1 is PRHDT, CDR2 FYEKMQ, per germline (reference sequence). CDR3 sequence (DNA): TGTGCCAGCAGCTTAGGCCCGACTAGCGGGAGGGCCCGATTTGGTGGCAATGAGCAGTTCTTC. As protein: CASSLGPTSGRARFGGNEQFF.

CDR3 sequence (DNA): TGTGCCAGCACCCTACCCCGCGAGGGACAGGGAATGGAGACCCAGTACTTC. Its protein is CASTLPREGQGMETQYF. The chain employs TRBV7-9 and TRBJ2-5, with 9 nucleotides matching TRBD1. From germline, CDR1 is SEHNR and CDR2 FQNEAQ (reference sequence). The trim removed 7 bases at V and 5 bases at J, leaving 17 bases unmatched. CDR3 length equals 17 residues.

V and J are TRBV7-9 and TRBJ1-4; TRBD1 is a possible D gene (5 bases). Germline lookup yields CDR1 SEHNR and CDR2 FQNEAQ (reference sequence). This CDR3 spans 15 amino acids. V was trimmed by 5 bases and J by 5 bases, leaving 15 bases between them. This CDR3 reads CASSPRVVGNEKLFF. The CDR3 DNA follows: TGTGCCAGCAGCCCCAGGGTAGTGGGGAATGAAAAACTGTTTTTT.

The gene calls are TRBV5-1 and TRBJ2-2; 10 nucleotides match TRBD2. The V gene end was trimmed by 2 bases and the J gene end by 3 bases; junction bases not matched to a gene: 4. CDR3 length: 16 residues. Germline V gene sequence: CDR1 SGHRS, CDR2 YFSETQ. CDR3 sequence reads: CASSFGLADYTGELFF. DNA for the CDR3: TGCGCCAGCAGCTTCGGACTAGCGGACTACACCGGGGAGCTGTTTTTT.

This chain uses TRBV5-4 with TRBJ1-2; 7 nucleotides agree with TRBD1. Losses at the gene ends were 4 bases for V and 5 bases for J; bases not matched to a gene: 11. Looked up from germline, CDR1 is SGHNT and CDR2 is YYREEE (reference sequence). The CDR3 totals 15 residues. In DNA, the CDR3 is TGTGCCAGCAGCCGTTACACCGGGACAGTTTATGGCTACACCTTC. Translation gives CASSRYTGTVYGYTF.

The chain recombines TRBV4-1 with TRBJ2-3; TRBD2 aligns across 8 bases. Losses at the gene ends were 3 bases for V and 1 base for J; bases not matched to a gene: 3. This CDR3 is 15 amino acids long. Germline CDR1 and CDR2: MGHRA and YSYEKL. The DNA of the CDR3 is TGCGCCAGCAGCCACACAGCGGGAGGCACAGATACGCAGTATTTT. Protein product: CASSHTAGGTDTQYF.

This chain uses TRBV6-5 with TRBJ2-7, with 8 bases fitting TRBD2. The CDR3 has 12 residues. V lost 8 bases and J lost 3; bases outside the gene matches: 3. Germline values: CDR1 MNHEY, CDR2 SVGAGI. The DNA of the CDR3 is TGTGCCAGCTTTGGGACTAGCTACGAGCAGTACTTC. This translates into CASFGTSYEQYF.

This chain connects TRBV9 to TRBJ2-2; D is ambiguous. Germline V lookup: CDR1 SGDLS, CDR2 YYNGEE. The CDR3 extends over 14 amino acids. With 3 bases removed from V and 7 bases from J, the gap between germline ends came to 13 bases. The CDR3 here is CASSAAADGGELFF. The CDR3, as DNA: TGTGCCAGCAGCGCGGCCGCGGATGGCGGGGAGCTGTTTTTT.

V and J are TRBV9 and TRBJ1-2; 7 bases match TRBD1. The germline CDR1 and CDR2 sequences are SGDLS and YYNGEE. V was clipped by 6 bases and J by 4 bases; unmatched bases: 9. The CDR3 runs to 14 residues. CDR3 in DNA: TGTGCCAGCATGCGGGACAGTCCGTCCTATGGCTACACCTTC. Its protein product is CASMRDSPSYGYTF.

The rearrangement uses TRBV19 and TRBJ1-5; 7 bases line up with TRBD1. Trimming removed 2 bases from V and 4 bases from J; junction bases left unmatched: 2. Germline values: CDR1 LNHDA, CDR2 SQIVND (reference sequence). This CDR3 region has 14 residues. The CDR3 DNA sequence: TGTGCCAGTAGTATAATGACAGGGAATCAGCCCCAGCATTTT. Amino acids: CASSIMTGNQPQHF. Looking up the rest from reference TRBV19 and TRBJ1-5 gives the full variable domain: DGGITQSPKYLFRKEGQNVTLSCEQNLNHDAMYWYRQDPGQGLRLIYYSQIVNDFQKGDIAEGYSVSREKKESFPLTVTSAQKNPTAFYLCASSIMTGNQPQHFGDGTRLSIL.

V gene TRBV30 combines with J gene TRBJ2-7; weak D call: TRBD1 (6 bases). The ends were cut back, 3 bases at V and 6 bases at J, with 12 bases in the middle. The CDR3 consists of 12 residues. CDR1 GTSNPN and CDR2 SVGIG come from the germline V gene (reference sequence). The CDR3 sequence: CAWRNRAVEQYF. The CDR3 nucleotides read TGTGCCTGGAGAAACAGGGCGGTCGAGCAGTACTTC. The full variable domain, rest sourced from reference TRBV30 and TRBJ2-7, is SQTIHQWPATLVQPVGSPLSLECTVEGTSNPNLYWYRQAAGRGLQLLFYSVGIGQISSEVPQNLSASRPQDRQFILSSKKLLLSDSGFYLCAWRNRAVEQYFGPGTRLTVT.

This clone is a singleton in its sample. Written as DNA, the CDR3 is TGTGCCAGAACAGGGCCCCCGCTATATAATTCACCCCTCCACTTT. Its translation: CARTGPPLYNSPLHF. The chain has TRBV13 and TRBJ1-6; the D gene is possibly TRBD1 (6 bases). The CDR3 runs 15 residues. V was trimmed by 9 bases and J by 4 bases, leaving 16 bases between them. CDR1 is PRHDT and CDR2 is FYEKMQ in the germline V gene (reference sequence).

The V and J genes are TRBV6-1 and TRBJ2-1, with 9 bases fitting TRBD2. Germline V gene data show CDR1 as MNHNS and CDR2 as SASEGT. CDR3 length: 15 amino acids. Trimming cost V 2 bases and J 3 bases; bases outside gene matches: 2. The CDR3 loop reads CASSEPTSGYNEQFF. The CDR3 coding sequence is TGTGCCAGCAGTGAACCGACTAGCGGCTACAATGAGCAGTTCTTC.

The genes are TRBV19 and TRBJ2-5, with a possible D match to TRBD2 (5 bases). Germline assignment: CDR1 LNHDA and CDR2 SQIVND (reference sequence). There are 14 residues in the CDR3. Deletions cut 4 bases from V and 2 bases from J, with 11 bases between. The CDR3 DNA sequence: TGTGCCAGTAGTAGTTCGGGGATACAAGAGACCCAGTACTTC. This encodes CASSSSGIQETQYF.

The table lists this clone with a count of one. This chain links TRBV5-4 with TRBJ2-5; 11 bases map to TRBD2. This CDR3 is built from 13 residues. CDR1 is SGHNT, CDR2 YYREEE, per germline (reference sequence). Trimming took 4 bases from V and 5 from J; bases not matched to a gene: 1. The CDR3 DNA sequence: TGTGCCAGCAGCGCTAGCGGGAGGGAGACCCAGTACTTC. The encoded protein is CASSASGRETQYF.

The J gene is TRBJ1-2, the V gene TRBV9; no definite D call. Germline values: CDR1 SGDLS, CDR2 YYNGEE. There are 14 residues in the CDR3. V lost 2 bases to trimming and J lost 7 bases, with 15 bases between them. The DNA for the CDR3 is TGTGCCAGCAGCGTCGTAGGTGGAGGAGGTGGCTACACCTTC. It yields the protein CASSVVGGGGGYTF. Combining the CDR3 with reference TRBV9 and TRBJ1-2 gives the whole variable domain DSGVTQTPKHLITATGQRVTLRCSPRSGDLSVYWYQQSLDQGLQFLIQYYNGEERAKGNILERFSAQQFPDLHSELNLSSLELGDSALYFCASSVVGGGGGYTFGSGTRLTVV.